Shown below are 13 T cell receptor beta chains from a single sample sequenced in a study of T cell repertoires in cytomegalovirus infection. Each CDR3 protein gets one entry after TCRdb re-called the reads with MiXCR. The top ten clones hold under 15% of a sample with approximately 990,000 distinct CDR3 sequences, roughly 31% of them seen once. Their target antigens are unknown. The sequences come from cultured CD8+ T cells from PBMCs, collected from culture after CMV antigen stimulation. These receptors came from a human donor in good health (CMV status not recorded). Some clones in this sample may be carry-over from other donors' samples.

The chain's CDR3 is CASINGDTQYF. The DNA for the CDR3 is TGTGCCAGCATCAACGGGGATACGCAGTATTTT. The chain uses TRBV6-5 and TRBJ2-3; D not resolved. Deletions cut 7 bases from V and 6 bases from J, with 8 bases between. Germline V gives CDR1 MNHEY, CDR2 SVGAGI. This CDR3 contains 11 residues.

Comment on this clonotype: One end of the junction is discordant with germline, which a read error may explain. This chain joins TRBV4-1 and TRBJ1-2; no definite D call. The CDR3 extends over 16 amino acids. Germline loops: CDR1 MGHRA, CDR2 YSYEKL. CDR3: CASSQISPDPNYGYTF. CDR3 coding DNA: TGTGCCAGCAGCCAAATATCTCCGGACCCCAACTATGGCTACACCTTC.

This chain uses TRBV10-2 with TRBJ1-2; D gene unclear. CDR3 length: 13 amino acids. With 2 bases removed from V and 4 bases from J, the gap between germline ends came to 8 bases. Germline values: CDR1 WSHSY, CDR2 SAAADI. DNA of the CDR3: TGCGCCAGCAGTGAGGGCAGCACCTATGGCTACACCTTC. It encodes CASSEGSTYGYTF.

This clonotype has more than one count but fewer than ten. J is TRBJ2-2 and V is TRBV10-3, with TRBD2 matching over 11 bases. CDR1 and CDR2 (germline): ENHRY, SYGVKD. This CDR3 has 14 amino acids. J gave up 6 bases and V 7 bases, and 4 bases lay outside the gene matches. This chain's CDR3 is CAIKGLADSGELFF. DNA of the CDR3: TGTGCCATCAAGGGACTAGCGGATTCCGGGGAGCTGTTTTTT.

This chain uses TRBV6-1 with TRBJ2-1; no definite D call. Trimming removed 3 bases at V and 8 bases at J, with 5 bases between. The CDR3 loop spans 11 amino acids. CDR1 is MNHNS and CDR2 is SASEGT in the germline V gene. CDR3 sequence (DNA): TGTGCCAGCAGTGACGGACATGAGCAGTTCTTC. Translation: CASSDGHEQFF.

The V and J genes are TRBV28 and TRBJ1-2; tentative D call: TRBD1 (5 bases). The CDR3 contains 15 residues. The ends were cut back, 6 bases at V and 2 bases at J, with 16 bases in the middle. From germline, CDR1 is MDHEN and CDR2 SYDVKM. CDR3 region: CASSHKGLVNYGYTF. CDR3 nucleotide sequence: TGTGCCAGCAGCCATAAGGGGCTAGTAAACTATGGCTACACCTTC.

The CDR3 nucleotides read TGTGCCAGTAGTATAGACGCGTTGAACATTCAGTACTTC. Translating it yields CASSIDALNIQYF. This chain links TRBV19 with TRBJ2-4; no clear D. The germline gives CDR1 LNHDA, CDR2 SQIVND (reference sequence). The CDR3 spans 13 residues. V gave up 0 bases and J gave up 7 bases, with 7 bases separating them.

V is TRBV7-9 and J is TRBJ1-2; D possibly corresponds to TRBD1 (6 bases). Germline assignment: CDR1 SEHNR and CDR2 FQNEAQ (reference sequence). Trimming cost V 0 bases and J 6 bases, with 14 bases left between them. This CDR3 has 15 amino acids. DNA for the CDR3: TGTGCCAGCAGCTTAGCTGGGCCAGGGGCGGATGGCTACACCTTC. Translation gives CASSLAGPGADGYTF.

Note on this clonotype: A read error may account for a junction end that differs from germline. The CDR3 sequence is CAISKQGDLPYDYTF. The CDR3, as DNA: TGTGCCATCAGTAAGCAGGGGGATTTGCCTTATGACTACACCTTC. The V call is TRBV10-3, the J call TRBJ1-2; 7 bases fit TRBD1. This CDR3 spans 15 amino acids. The germline V gene has CDR1 ENHRY and CDR2 SYGVKD.

This chain joins TRBV6-5 and TRBJ1-1, with D possibly TRBD1 on 5 matching bases. The CDR3 is 16 amino acids. V was trimmed by 0 bases and J by 0 bases, leaving 11 bases between them. Germline-derived CDR1 and CDR2 are MNHEY and SVGAGI. The CDR3 loop is CASSYSTDSMNTEAFF. As DNA, the CDR3 is TGTGCCAGCAGTTACTCAACCGACAGCATGAACACTGAAGCTTTCTTT.

The chain uses TRBV7-9 and TRBJ2-4; TRBD2 is a possible D gene (5 bases). Trimming left V 4 bases short and J 1 base short, with 20 bases between. CDR3 length: 18 residues. CDR1 is SEHNR and CDR2 is FQNEAQ in the germline V gene (reference sequence). CDR3 sequence reads: CASSSTAAGARAKNIQYF. The DNA for the CDR3 is TGTGCCAGCAGCTCCACGGCGGCGGGCGCTAGGGCCAAAAACATTCAGTACTTC.

There are a few counts of this clonotype. This chain joins TRBV7-9 and TRBJ2-1; D is uncertain. CDR1 and CDR2 (germline): SEHNR, FQNEAQ (reference sequence). CDR3 length: 13 residues. V lost 5 bases, J lost 8 bases, and 13 bases lay in between. This chain's CDR3 is CASSPLRRYEQFF. The CDR3 DNA sequence: TGTGCCAGCAGCCCCCTCCGCCGCTATGAGCAGTTCTTC.

This clonotype was counted between two and nine times. This rearrangement joins TRBV19 to TRBJ2-3, with 7 bases lining up with TRBD1. The germline gives CDR1 LNHDA, CDR2 SQIVND (reference sequence). Unmatched junction bases numbered 13, after V lost 6 bases and J lost 1 base. This CDR3 contains 17 residues. The DNA of the CDR3 is TGTGCCAGTAGGGGAAACGACAGGGCCACACGCACAGATACGCAGTATTTT. It yields the protein CASRGNDRATRTDTQYF.